Reported below is one TCR beta chain. Its specificity is not known. The data stem from a study of shared clonotypes between healthy human individuals. Whole-study findings and limits: Clonotype sharing among the donors was expected to vary with sequencing depth.

Germline-derived CDR1 and CDR2 are MNHEY and SMNVEV (reference sequence). The CDR3 spans 14 residues. V shed 3 bases and J 9 bases; nucleotides not matched to a gene: 6. Method: immunoSEQ multiplex PCR; TCRdb's copy keeps in-frame clones and lacks some. Seen here are 400,000 to 600,000 clones, about 80% observed once, and the top ten hold around 13%. Material for sequencing was PBMCs. V usage is TRBV27 and J usage is TRBJ2-4; 9 bases fit TRBD1. The clonotype comes from a woman between 35 and 50 years old in good health. Some clones in this sample may be carry-over from other donors' samples. The CDR3, as DNA: TGTGCCAGCAGTTTGGGACAGGGATACGGCATTCAGTACTTC. Translated: CASSLGQGYGIQYF.